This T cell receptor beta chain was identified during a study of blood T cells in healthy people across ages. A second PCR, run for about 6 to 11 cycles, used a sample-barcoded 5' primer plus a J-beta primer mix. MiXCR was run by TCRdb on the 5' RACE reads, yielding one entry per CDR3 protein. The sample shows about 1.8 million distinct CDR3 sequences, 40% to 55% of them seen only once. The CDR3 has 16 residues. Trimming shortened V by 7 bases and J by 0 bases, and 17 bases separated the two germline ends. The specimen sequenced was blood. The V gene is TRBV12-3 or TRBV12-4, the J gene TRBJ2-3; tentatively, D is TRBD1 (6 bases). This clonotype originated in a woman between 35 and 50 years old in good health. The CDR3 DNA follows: TGTGCCAGCAACTTCGCCTTAGGGGGAAGCACAGATACGCAGTATTTT. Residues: CASNFALGGSTDTQYF.